This section outlines one T cell receptor (beta chain) sequence together with its context. The sample comes from a study of blood T cell repertoires in COVID-19. At the level of the study: Samples taken during acute and convalescent COVID-19 were collected in the United States, Italy and Spain. Sources were T cells, B-cell-depleted T cells, or PBMCs; the material itself was cDNA or gDNA.

CDR3 length: 15 amino acids. V dropped 0 bases and J dropped 5; count of bases not matched to a gene: 7. CDR1 is SGHNT and CDR2 is YYREEE in the germline V gene (reference sequence). In the authors' methods: Reference gene primer amplification gave nucleated cell count estimates. TCRdb keeps only in-frame clones here, not all; method: immunoSEQ multiplex PCR. The DNA gave D and trimming, while V, J and clone size come from that table. Counted here are approximately 150,000 clones, 65% to 90% occurring once; the ten biggest clones make up approximately 10%. The TCR originated in a man aged 55 to 70 with active or convalescent COVID-19. The chain combines TRBV5-4 with TRBJ2-5; 7 bases are shared with TRBD2. Sequenced sample: peripheral blood. The CDR3 sequence is CASSLAVGGWETQYF. CDR3 DNA: TGTGCCAGCAGCTTGGCCGTCGGGGGGTGGGAGACCCAGTACTTC.